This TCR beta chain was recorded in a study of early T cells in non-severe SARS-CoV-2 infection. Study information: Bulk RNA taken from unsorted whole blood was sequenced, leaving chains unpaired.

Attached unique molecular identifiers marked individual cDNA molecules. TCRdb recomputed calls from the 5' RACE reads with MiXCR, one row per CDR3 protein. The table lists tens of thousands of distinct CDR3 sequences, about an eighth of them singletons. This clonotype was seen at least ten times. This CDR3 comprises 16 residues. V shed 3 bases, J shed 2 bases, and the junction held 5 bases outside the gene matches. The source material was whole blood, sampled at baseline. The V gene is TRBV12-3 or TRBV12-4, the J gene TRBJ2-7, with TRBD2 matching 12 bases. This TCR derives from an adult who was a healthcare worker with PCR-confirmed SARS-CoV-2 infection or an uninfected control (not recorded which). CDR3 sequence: CASSFARTSGAYEQYF. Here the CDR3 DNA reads TGTGCCAGCAGTTTCGCGCGGACTAGCGGGGCCTACGAGCAGTACTTC.